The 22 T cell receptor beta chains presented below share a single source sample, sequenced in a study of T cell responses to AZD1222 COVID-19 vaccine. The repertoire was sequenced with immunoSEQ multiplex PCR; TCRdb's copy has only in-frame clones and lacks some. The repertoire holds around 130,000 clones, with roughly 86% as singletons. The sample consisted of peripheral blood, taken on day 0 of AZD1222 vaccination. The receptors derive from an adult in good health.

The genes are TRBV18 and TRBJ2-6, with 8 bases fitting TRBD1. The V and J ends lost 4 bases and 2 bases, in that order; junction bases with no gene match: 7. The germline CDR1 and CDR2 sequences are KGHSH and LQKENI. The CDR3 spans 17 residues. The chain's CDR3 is CASSLTPTGAGANVLTF. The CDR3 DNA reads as TGTGCCAGCTCACTAACCCCGACAGGGGCTGGGGCCAACGTCCTGACTTTC.

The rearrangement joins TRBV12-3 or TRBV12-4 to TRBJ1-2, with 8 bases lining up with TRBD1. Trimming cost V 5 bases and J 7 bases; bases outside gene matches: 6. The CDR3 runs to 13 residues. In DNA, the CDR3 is TGTGCCAGCAGTCTCGGGACAGGAGCTGGCTACACCTTC. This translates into CASSLGTGAGYTF.

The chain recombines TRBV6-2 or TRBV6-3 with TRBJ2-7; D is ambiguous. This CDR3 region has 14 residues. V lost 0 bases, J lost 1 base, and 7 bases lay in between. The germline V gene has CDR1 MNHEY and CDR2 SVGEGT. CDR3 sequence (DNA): TGTGCCAGCAGTTACTCAACAGATTCCTACGAGCAGTACTTC. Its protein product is CASSYSTDSYEQYF.

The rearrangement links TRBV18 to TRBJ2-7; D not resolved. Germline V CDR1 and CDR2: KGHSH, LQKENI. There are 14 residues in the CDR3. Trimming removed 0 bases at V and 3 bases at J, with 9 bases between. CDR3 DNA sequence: TGTGCCAGCTCACCACCGAACACGGACTACGAGCAGTACTTC. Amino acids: CASSPPNTDYEQYF.

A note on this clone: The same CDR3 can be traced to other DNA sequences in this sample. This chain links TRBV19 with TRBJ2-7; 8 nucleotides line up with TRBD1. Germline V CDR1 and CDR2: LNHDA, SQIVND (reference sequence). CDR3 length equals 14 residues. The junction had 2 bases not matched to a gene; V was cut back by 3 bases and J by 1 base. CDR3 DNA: TGTGCCAGTAGTATCGGACAGGGATCCTACGAGCAGTACTTC. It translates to CASSIGQGSYEQYF.

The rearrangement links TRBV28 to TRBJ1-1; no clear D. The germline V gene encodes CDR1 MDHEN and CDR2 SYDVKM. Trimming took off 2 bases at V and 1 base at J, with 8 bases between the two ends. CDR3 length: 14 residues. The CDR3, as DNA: TGTGCCAGCAGTTTACTGCCTCGGAACACTGAAGCTTTCTTT. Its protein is CASSLLPRNTEAFF.

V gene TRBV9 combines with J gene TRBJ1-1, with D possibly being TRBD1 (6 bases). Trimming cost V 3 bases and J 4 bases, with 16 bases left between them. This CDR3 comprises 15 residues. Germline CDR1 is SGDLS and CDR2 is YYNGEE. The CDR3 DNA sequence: TGTGCCAGCAGCGCATCACAGGGTATTGGCACTGAAGCTTTCTTT. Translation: CASSASQGIGTEAFF.

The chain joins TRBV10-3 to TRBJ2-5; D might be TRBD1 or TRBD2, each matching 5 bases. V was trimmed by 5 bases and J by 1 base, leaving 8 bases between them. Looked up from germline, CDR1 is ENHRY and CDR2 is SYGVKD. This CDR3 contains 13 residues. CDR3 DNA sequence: TGTGCCATCAGTCGGGACGGCCAAGAGACCCAGTACTTC. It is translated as CAISRDGQETQYF.

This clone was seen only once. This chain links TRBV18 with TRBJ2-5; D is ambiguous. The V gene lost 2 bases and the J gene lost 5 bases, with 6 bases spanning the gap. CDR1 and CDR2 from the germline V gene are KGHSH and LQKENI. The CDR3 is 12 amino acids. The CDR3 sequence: CASSPILETQYF. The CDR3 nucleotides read TGTGCCAGCTCACCAATACTGGAGACCCAGTACTTC. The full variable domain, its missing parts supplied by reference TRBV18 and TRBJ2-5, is NAGVMQNPRHLVRRRGQEARLRCSPMKGHSHVYWYRQLPEEGLKFMVYLQKENIIDESGMPKERFSAEFPKEGPSILRIQQVVRGDSAAYFCASSPILETQYFGPGTRLLVL.

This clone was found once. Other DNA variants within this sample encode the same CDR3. The CDR3 DNA follows: TGTGCCAGCAGTTTAGGGGGATATGGCTACACCTTC. It codes for CASSLGGYGYTF. The genes are TRBV28 and TRBJ1-2; D is possibly TRBD1 (5 bases). This CDR3 region has 12 residues. V lost 2 bases and J lost 5, with 6 bases in between. From germline, CDR1 is MDHEN and CDR2 SYDVKM.

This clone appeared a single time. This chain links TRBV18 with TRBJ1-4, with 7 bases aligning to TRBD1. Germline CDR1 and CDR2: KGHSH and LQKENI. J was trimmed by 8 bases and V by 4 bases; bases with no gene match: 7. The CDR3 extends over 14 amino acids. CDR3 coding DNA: TGTGCCAGCTCACAGGGGGCTGGCCGGGAAAAACTGTTTTTT. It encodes CASSQGAGREKLFF.

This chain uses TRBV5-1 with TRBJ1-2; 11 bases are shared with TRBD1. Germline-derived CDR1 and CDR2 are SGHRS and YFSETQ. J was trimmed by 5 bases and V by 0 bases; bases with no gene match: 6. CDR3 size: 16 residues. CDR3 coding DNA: TGCGCCAGCAGCTTGGCTTTCAGGGACAGGGGGTATGGCTACACCTTC. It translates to CASSLAFRDRGYGYTF. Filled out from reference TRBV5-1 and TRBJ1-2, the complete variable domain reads KAGVTQTPRYLIKTRGQQVTLSCSPISGHRSVSWYQQTPGQGLQFLFEYFSETQRNKGNFPGRFSGRQFSNSRSEMNVSTLELGDSALYLCASSLAFRDRGYGYTFGSGTRLTVV.

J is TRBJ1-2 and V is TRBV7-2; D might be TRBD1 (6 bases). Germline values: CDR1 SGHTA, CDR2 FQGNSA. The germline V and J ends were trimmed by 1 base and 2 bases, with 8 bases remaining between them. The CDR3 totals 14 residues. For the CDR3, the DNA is TGTGCCAGCAGCTTAGACAGGGAGAACTATGGCTACACCTTC. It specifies CASSLDRENYGYTF.

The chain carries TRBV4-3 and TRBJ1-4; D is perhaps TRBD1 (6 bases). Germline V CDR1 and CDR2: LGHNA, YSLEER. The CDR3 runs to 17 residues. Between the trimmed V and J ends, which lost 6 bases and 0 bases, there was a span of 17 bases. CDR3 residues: CASSLRGGAPTNEKLFF. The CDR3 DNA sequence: TGCGCCAGCAGTCTTAGGGGGGGGGCTCCAACTAATGAAAAACTGTTTTTT.

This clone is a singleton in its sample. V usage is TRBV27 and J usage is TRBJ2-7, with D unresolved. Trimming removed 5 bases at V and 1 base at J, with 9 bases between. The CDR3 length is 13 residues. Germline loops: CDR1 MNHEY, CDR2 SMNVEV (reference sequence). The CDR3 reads CASSLTESYEQYF. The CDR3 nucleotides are TGTGCCAGCAGTCTCACAGAATCCTACGAGCAGTACTTC.

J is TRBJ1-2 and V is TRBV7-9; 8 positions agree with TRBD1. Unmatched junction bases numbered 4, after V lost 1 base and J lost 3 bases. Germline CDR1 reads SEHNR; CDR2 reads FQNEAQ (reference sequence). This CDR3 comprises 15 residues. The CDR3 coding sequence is TGTGCCAGCAGCTTAGTGGCAGGGGGCGACTATGGCTACACCTTC. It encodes CASSLVAGGDYGYTF.

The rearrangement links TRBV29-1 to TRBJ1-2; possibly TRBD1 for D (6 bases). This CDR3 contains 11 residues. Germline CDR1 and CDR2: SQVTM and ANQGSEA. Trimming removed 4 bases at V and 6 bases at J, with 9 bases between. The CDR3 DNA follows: TGCAGCGTTGGGAGGGGGGATGGCTACACCTTC. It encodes CSVGRGDGYTF.

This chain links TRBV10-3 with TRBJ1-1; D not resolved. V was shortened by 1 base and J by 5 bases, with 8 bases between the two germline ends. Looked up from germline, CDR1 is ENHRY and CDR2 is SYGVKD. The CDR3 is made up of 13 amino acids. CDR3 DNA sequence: TGTGCCATCAGTGAGTACAAGGAGACTGAAGCTTTCTTT. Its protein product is CAISEYKETEAFF.

CDR3 in amino acids: CASSIETGGEEKLFF. Written as DNA, the CDR3 is TGTGCCAGTAGTATAGAGACGGGTGGAGAGGAAAAACTGTTTTTT. The chain joins TRBV19 to TRBJ1-4; unclear D gene. V lost 0 bases and J 8 bases, leaving 13 bases between the germline ends. The germline V gene has CDR1 LNHDA and CDR2 SQIVND (reference sequence). This CDR3 spans 15 amino acids.

DNA of the CDR3: TGCGCCAGCAGTAGGAGCCTCGAGGAAAAACTGTTTTTT. This translates into CASSRSLEEKLFF. The gene calls are TRBV10-2 and TRBJ1-4, with D uncertain. CDR1 and CDR2 from the germline V gene are WSHSY and SAAADI. The CDR3 spans 13 residues. Deletions cut 5 bases from V and 8 bases from J, with 12 bases between.

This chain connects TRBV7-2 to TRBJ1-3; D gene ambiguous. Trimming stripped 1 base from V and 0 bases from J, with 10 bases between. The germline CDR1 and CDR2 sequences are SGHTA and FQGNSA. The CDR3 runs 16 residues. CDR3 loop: CASSLVVGNSGNTIYF. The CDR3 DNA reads TGTGCCAGCAGCTTAGTTGTAGGGAACTCTGGAAACACCATATATTTT.

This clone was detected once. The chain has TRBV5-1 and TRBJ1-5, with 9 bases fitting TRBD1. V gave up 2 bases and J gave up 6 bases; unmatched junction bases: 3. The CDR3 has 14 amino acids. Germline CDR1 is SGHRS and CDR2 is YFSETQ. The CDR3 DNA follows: TGCGCCAGCAGCTTACAGGGGGCCGGTCAGCCCCAGCATTTT. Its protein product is CASSLQGAGQPQHF.